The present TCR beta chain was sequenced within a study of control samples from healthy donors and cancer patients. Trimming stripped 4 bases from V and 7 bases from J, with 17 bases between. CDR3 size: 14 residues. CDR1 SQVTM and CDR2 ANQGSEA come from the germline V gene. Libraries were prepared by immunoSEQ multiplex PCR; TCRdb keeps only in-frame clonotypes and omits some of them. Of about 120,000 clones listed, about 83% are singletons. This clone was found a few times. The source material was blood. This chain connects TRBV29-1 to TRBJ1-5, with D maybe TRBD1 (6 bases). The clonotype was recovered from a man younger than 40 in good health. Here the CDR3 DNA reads TGCAGCGTTGCATTCGGGGGGCAGGACCAGCCCCAGCATTTT. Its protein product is CSVAFGGQDQPQHF.